These 5 T cell receptor beta chains came from one sample sequenced in a study of T cells after posttransplantation cyclophosphamide. The data were produced by immunoSEQ multiplex PCR, yet TCRdb's version contains in-frame clones alone and is incomplete. The repertoire holds tens of thousands of clones, with roughly nine tenths as singletons. Sequences were obtained from PBMCs. The receptors derive from a woman aged 50 to 60 in good health and a related stem cell transplant donor.

The J gene is TRBJ1-1, the V gene TRBV6-6; possibly TRBD1 for D (5 bases). CDR1 and CDR2 from the germline V gene are MNHNY and SVGAGI (reference sequence). The CDR3 length is 15 residues. The V end was cut by 5 bases, the J end by 3 bases, with 16 bases between. Here the CDR3 DNA reads TGTGCCAGCAGTACCGAACGGGGGGGAGACACTGAAGCTTTCTTT. Protein: CASSTERGGDTEAFF.

J is TRBJ2-2 and V is TRBV7-4, with 7 bases that match TRBD2. The junction had 6 bases not matched to a gene; V was cut back by 1 base and J by 1 base. The germline V gene encodes CDR1 SGHVT and CDR2 SQSDAQ. There are 17 residues in the CDR3. The CDR3 is CASSLDSGGGNTGELFF. In DNA, the CDR3 is TGTGCCAGCAGCTTAGATTCGGGAGGAGGGAACACCGGGGAGCTGTTTTTT.

With regard to this clone: The same CDR3 arises from other DNA sequences in this sample as well. The CDR3 here is CASSDGTGYNSPLHF. For the CDR3, the DNA is TGCGCCAGCAGTGATGGGACAGGGTACAATTCACCCCTCCACTTT. The chain recombines TRBV10-1 with TRBJ1-6; TRBD1 matches at 9 bases. The germline gives CDR1 WNHNN, CDR2 SYGVQD (reference sequence). This CDR3 is built from 15 residues. The V and J ends lost 3 bases and 7 bases, in that order; junction bases with no gene match: 4.

The gene calls are TRBV9 and TRBJ2-1; 7 nucleotides align to TRBD1. The CDR3 has 13 residues. The V and J ends lost 1 base and 9 bases, in that order; junction bases with no gene match: 4. Per the germline V gene, CDR1 is SGDLS and CDR2 is YYNGEE. CDR3 sequence (DNA): TGTGCCAGCAGCGTAATAGGGGGCAGTGAGCAGTTCTTC. It translates to CASSVIGGSEQFF.

This rearrangement joins TRBV4-2 to TRBJ2-7; 8 nucleotides line up with TRBD2. Germline-derived CDR1 and CDR2 are LGHNA and YNFKEQ. V lost 1 base and J lost 6; bases outside the gene matches: 14. CDR3 size: 17 residues. CDR3 in amino acids: CASSQVLAGRERAEQYF. Written as DNA, the CDR3 is TGTGCCAGCAGCCAAGTTTTAGCGGGGCGCGAGAGGGCCGAGCAGTACTTC.